The clone carrying this T cell receptor (beta chain) was observed a handful of times. Its target is unknown. TCRdb itself ran the 5' RACE reads through MiXCR, one entry per CDR3 protein. The sample has about 82,000 distinct CDR3 sequences, 10% to 15% seen once. This record comes from a study of spatial heterogeneity in lung cancer. Study-wide background: Each time, sequencing found more beta-chain sequences than alpha-chain sequences. Study findings and constraints: Ubiquitous expanded tumor TCRs appeared in blood more at resection than follow-up.

The V end lost 6 bases, the J end lost 2 bases, and 5 bases lay between the germline ends. The CDR3 runs to 11 residues. From germline, CDR1 is SEHNR and CDR2 FQNEAQ (reference sequence). As to time point: sample taken at primary tumor resection. The authors sequenced whole RNA from tumor, nontumor lung or frozen PBMC without sorting. Samples were donated by 72 untreated early-stage non-small cell lung cancer patients. The chain combines TRBV7-9 with TRBJ2-7; unclear D gene. The clonotype comes from a male donor with early-stage non-small cell lung cancer. The specimen comprised PBMCs, sampled at surgery. The CDR3 is CASRFPYEQYF. CDR3 bases: TGTGCCAGCAGATTTCCCTACGAGCAGTACTTC.